The clone carrying this TCR beta chain was recorded only once. Method: immunoSEQ multiplex PCR; TCRdb's copy keeps in-frame clones and lacks some. The sample consists of 300,000 to 450,000 clones, about 88% of them appearing once. This specimen belongs to a study of blood T cell repertoires in COVID-19. Cohorts were based on clinical histories the participants reported. Germline loops: CDR1 MNHEY, CDR2 SMNVEV (reference sequence). The CDR3 is 13 residues long. V lost 3 bases, J lost 6 bases, and 11 bases lay in between. The chain links TRBV27 to TRBJ1-2, with no clear D. Sequenced sample: PBMCs or T cells enriched from blood (not recorded which). This receptor was obtained from a woman aged 18-29 years who had recovered from COVID-19. The CDR3 reads CASSLYGGNGYTF. DNA for the CDR3: TGTGCCAGCAGTTTGTACGGAGGGAATGGCTACACCTTC.